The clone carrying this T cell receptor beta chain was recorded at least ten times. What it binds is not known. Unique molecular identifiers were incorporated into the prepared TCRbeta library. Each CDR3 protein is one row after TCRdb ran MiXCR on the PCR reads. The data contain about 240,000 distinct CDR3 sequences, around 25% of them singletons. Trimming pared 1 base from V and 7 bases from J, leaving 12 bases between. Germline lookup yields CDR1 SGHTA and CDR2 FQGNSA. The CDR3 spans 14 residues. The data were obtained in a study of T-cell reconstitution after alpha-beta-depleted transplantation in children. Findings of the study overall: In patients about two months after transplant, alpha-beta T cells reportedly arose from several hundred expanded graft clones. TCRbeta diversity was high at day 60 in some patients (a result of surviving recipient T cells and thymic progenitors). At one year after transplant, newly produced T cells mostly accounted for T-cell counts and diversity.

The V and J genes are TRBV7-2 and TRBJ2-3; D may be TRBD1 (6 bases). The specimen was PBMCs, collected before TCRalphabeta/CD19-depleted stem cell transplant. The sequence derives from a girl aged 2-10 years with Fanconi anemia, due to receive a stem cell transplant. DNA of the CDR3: TGTGCCAGCAGCTTAGTTCAGGGGCGATATACGCAGTATTTT. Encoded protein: CASSLVQGRYTQYF.